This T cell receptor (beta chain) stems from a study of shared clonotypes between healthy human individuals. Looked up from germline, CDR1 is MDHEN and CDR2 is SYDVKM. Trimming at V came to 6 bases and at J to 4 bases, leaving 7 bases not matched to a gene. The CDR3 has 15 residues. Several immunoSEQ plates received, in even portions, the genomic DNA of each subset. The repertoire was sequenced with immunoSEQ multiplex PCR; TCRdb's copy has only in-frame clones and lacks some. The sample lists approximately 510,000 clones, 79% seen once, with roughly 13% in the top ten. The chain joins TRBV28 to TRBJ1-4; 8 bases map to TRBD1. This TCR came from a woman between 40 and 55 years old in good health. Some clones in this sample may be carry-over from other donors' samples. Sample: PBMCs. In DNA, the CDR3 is TGTGCCAGCAGGCTACAGGGGGACAGTAATGAAAAACTGTTTTTT. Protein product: CASRLQGDSNEKLFF.